This T cell receptor (beta chain) stems from a study of T-cell reconstitution after alpha-beta-depleted transplantation in children. Study-wide results and caveats: Surviving recipient T cells and thymic progenitors accounted for the high day-60 TCRbeta diversity observed in some patients. There were reportedly several hundred expanded graft clones from which alpha-beta T cells came about two months after transplant. The authors attributed T-cell counts and diversity one year after transplant mostly to newly produced T cells.

This clonotype was seen many times. Antigen specificity is unknown. The authors prepared the TCRbeta library with unique molecular identifiers. TCRdb re-called the PCR reads with MiXCR, one entry per CDR3 protein. The table shows 2,500 to 3,500 distinct CDR3 sequences, with 11% occurring only once. Sequencing was performed on PBMCs, mostly from graft donor cells, taken 360 days after TCRalphabeta/CD19-depleted stem cell transplant. The origin of this receptor is a patient under 10 years old who had a stem cell transplant for inherited bone marrow failure, so the T cells may come from the graft donor.

The CDR3 nucleotides are TGTGCCAGCAACCGTGGGAGGAACACCGGGGAGCTGTTTTTT. Translation: CASNRGRNTGELFF. The chain couples TRBV6-2 or TRBV6-3 to TRBJ2-2, with TRBD2 as a possible D gene (5 bases). Per germline, CDR1 MNHEY and CDR2 SVGEGT. V shed 7 bases and J shed 1 base, with 10 bases lying between them. CDR3 size: 14 residues.